This T cell receptor (beta chain) is from a study of blood T cell repertoires in COVID-19. Study information: Sources were T cells, B-cell-depleted T cells, or PBMCs; the material itself was cDNA or gDNA.

The CDR3 runs 16 residues. V shed 2 bases and J shed 4 bases, with 15 bases lying between them. Germline V gene sequence: CDR1 MNHNS, CDR2 SASEGT. The table came from immunoSEQ multiplex PCR; TCRdb's copy has only in-frame clones and leaves some out. The sample has approximately 180,000 clones; about 88% are singletons. The sequenced sample was PBMCs or T cells enriched from blood (not recorded which). The chain links TRBV6-1 to TRBJ1-5, with D possibly matching TRBD1 (5 bases). This receptor was taken from a woman in her forties with acute COVID-19. CDR3 protein: CASSENLGGPNQPQHF. CDR3 coding DNA: TGTGCCAGCAGTGAAAACCTCGGGGGTCCAAATCAGCCCCAGCATTTT.